This passage covers 22 T cell receptor beta chains from one sample sequenced in a study of early T cells in non-severe SARS-CoV-2 infection. TCRdb re-called the 5' RACE reads with MiXCR, one entry per CDR3 protein. Here the sample spans around 58,000 distinct CDR3 sequences, approximately 11% being singletons. Sequenced sample: whole blood. These TCRs come from an adult who was a healthcare worker with PCR-confirmed SARS-CoV-2 infection or an uninfected control (not recorded which).

In this sample, this clonotype turned up a few times. The rearrangement joins TRBV6-5 to TRBJ2-1, with D perhaps TRBD1 or TRBD2 (5 bases each). The V gene lost 3 bases and the J gene lost 4 bases, with 13 bases spanning the gap. From germline, CDR1 is MNHEY and CDR2 SVGAGI. The CDR3 consists of 15 residues. The CDR3 DNA sequence: TGTGCCAGCAGTTATGGGACCGCCGTTTACAATGAGCAGTTCTTC. This codes for CASSYGTAVYNEQFF.

The CDR3 here is CASSESPLRGVSYEQYF. CDR3 nucleotides: TGTGCCAGCAGTGAAAGCCCCTTGAGGGGGGTCTCCTACGAGCAGTACTTC. The chain carries TRBV6-1 and TRBJ2-7; tentatively, D is TRBD1 or TRBD2 (6 bases each). The germline gives CDR1 MNHNS, CDR2 SASEGT. V lost 2 bases to trimming and J lost 0 bases, with 17 bases between them. CDR3 length equals 17 residues.

This clonotype was found many times. The chain joins TRBV6-2 or TRBV6-3 to TRBJ2-1, with D maybe TRBD2 (6 bases). Germline V lookup: CDR1 MNHEY, CDR2 SVGEGT. CDR3 size: 17 residues. V was cut by 7 bases and J by 0 bases, with 19 bases left in between. The CDR3 protein is CASKGLDSGSSYNEQFF. The CDR3 DNA sequence: TGTGCCAGCAAAGGGTTGGATAGCGGAAGCTCCTACAATGAGCAGTTCTTC.

At least ten counts were recorded for this clonotype. The chain employs TRBV9 and TRBJ2-7; 7 nucleotides match TRBD1. The CDR3 runs to 14 residues. In germline, CDR1 is SGDLS, CDR2 YYNGEE. The J segment lost 3 bases and the V segment lost 4 bases, leaving 7 bases of the junction unmatched. The CDR3 spells CASSTQDRYYEQYF. CDR3 DNA sequence: TGTGCCAGCAGCACTCAGGACAGGTACTACGAGCAGTACTTC.

This clonotype was counted many times. This rearrangement joins TRBV19 to TRBJ2-7; unclear D gene. The CDR3 covers 13 residues. The germline V gene encodes CDR1 LNHDA and CDR2 SQIVND (reference sequence). The ends were cut back, 5 bases at V and 6 bases at J, with 14 bases in the middle. This CDR3 reads CASSAQIISEQYF. Written as DNA, the CDR3 is TGTGCCAGTAGTGCCCAGATCATCTCCGAGCAGTACTTC.

This chain connects TRBV28 to TRBJ1-6; D may be TRBD1 (5 bases). With 4 bases removed from V and 7 bases from J, the gap between germline ends came to 17 bases. The CDR3 runs 16 residues. CDR1 and CDR2 from the germline V gene are MDHEN and SYDVKM. The CDR3 nucleotides read TGTGCCAGCAGTTCCCGTGGAGGGACGGGGAATTCACCCCTCCACTTT. This encodes CASSSRGGTGNSPLHF.

This sequence joins TRBV10-3 and TRBJ2-2, with 7 positions matching TRBD2. The germline V gene has CDR1 ENHRY and CDR2 SYGVKD. V shed 2 bases and J 1 base; nucleotides not matched to a gene: 4. The CDR3 runs to 16 residues. The DNA for the CDR3 is TGTGCCATCAGTGAGGAGGGAGGGATGAACACCGGGGAGCTGTTTTTT. Translated: CAISEEGGMNTGELFF.

Sample share makes this clonotype medium-sized. The gene calls are TRBV7-3 and TRBJ2-3; 7 nucleotides match TRBD2. The CDR3 runs 15 residues. V gave up 2 bases and J gave up 0 bases; unmatched junction bases: 2. Germline loops: CDR1 SGHTA, CDR2 FQGTGA. CDR3 sequence reads: CASSLVGGSTDTQYF. CDR3 nucleotides: TGTGCCAGCAGCTTAGTCGGGGGGAGCACAGATACGCAGTATTTT. The variable domain in full, completed from reference TRBV7-3 and TRBJ2-3, reads GAGVSQTPSNKVTEKGKYVELRCDPISGHTALYWYRQSLGQGPEFLIYFQGTGAADDSGLPNDRFFAVRPEGSVSTLKIQRTERGDSAVYLCASSLVGGSTDTQYFGPGTRLTVL.

This clonotype was seen a handful of times. CDR3 sequence reads: CASRPPGVSPLHF. The CDR3 region has the DNA TGTGCCAGCAGGCCCCCCGGGGTTTCACCCCTCCACTTT. The rearrangement links TRBV7-2 to TRBJ1-6; the D is unclear. The V end was cut by 6 bases, the J end by 9 bases, with 12 bases between. This CDR3 is built from 13 residues. Germline loops: CDR1 SGHTA, CDR2 FQGNSA.

V gene TRBV12-3 or TRBV12-4 combines with J gene TRBJ2-1; D is undetermined. This CDR3 is 15 amino acids long. Trimming pared 4 bases from V and 2 bases from J, leaving 12 bases between. Here the CDR3 reads CASSSRERAYNEQFF. CDR3 in DNA: TGTGCCAGCAGTTCCCGCGAGCGCGCCTACAATGAGCAGTTCTTC.

This clonotype showed up many times. The chain employs TRBV4-1 and TRBJ2-7; 8 nucleotides match TRBD2. The CDR3 loop spans 16 amino acids. From germline, CDR1 is MGHRA and CDR2 YSYEKL. The V and J ends lost 4 bases and 3 bases, in that order; junction bases with no gene match: 11. The CDR3 protein is CASSPDPGTRLYEQYF. The CDR3 bases are TGCGCCAGCAGCCCAGACCCCGGGACTAGACTCTACGAGCAGTACTTC.

This clonotype came up many times. This rearrangement joins TRBV2 to TRBJ1-2; D may be TRBD1 (5 bases). This CDR3 has 12 amino acids. The ends were cut back, 5 bases at V and 8 bases at J, with 12 bases in the middle. Germline assignment: CDR1 SNHLY and CDR2 FYNNEI. CDR3 sequence reads: CASSLDRMGYTF. In DNA, the CDR3 is TGTGCCAGCAGTCTCGACAGAATGGGCTACACCTTC. The variable domain in full, completed from reference TRBV2 and TRBJ1-2, reads EPEVTQTPSHQVTQMGQEVILRCVPISNHLYFYWYRQILGQKVEFLVSFYNNEISEKSEIFDDQFSVERPDGSNFTLKIRSTKLEDSAMYFCASSLDRMGYTFGSGTRLTVV.

This clonotype appeared many times. The CDR3 nucleotides are TGTGCCAGTAGTATCGGACTAGCGGGGGACGCGGCTTTTTTCTTC. Translating it yields CASSIGLAGDAAFFF. This chain connects TRBV19 to TRBJ2-1; the match to TRBD2 covers 13 bases. The V gene end was trimmed by 3 bases and the J gene end by 16 bases; junction bases not matched to a gene: 12. The CDR3 extends over 15 amino acids. Germline loops: CDR1 LNHDA, CDR2 SQIVND (reference sequence).

For the CDR3, the DNA is TGCGCCAGCAAAGACAGGGGGCGCGGAGGCACTGAAGCTTTCTTT. This translates into CASKDRGRGGTEAFF. This rearrangement joins TRBV5-1 to TRBJ1-1; the match to TRBD1 covers 10 bases. V trimming: 6 bases; J trimming: 4 bases; junction bases outside the gene matches: 9. Germline CDR1 reads SGHRS; CDR2 reads YFSETQ. The CDR3 spans 15 residues.

This clonotype was observed at least ten times. The chain's CDR3 is CAWSFRGRDGYTF. CDR3 DNA: TGTGCCTGGAGTTTCAGGGGGCGAGATGGCTACACCTTC. V is TRBV30 and J is TRBJ1-2; 8 bases are shared with TRBD1. The V gene end was trimmed by 2 bases and the J gene end by 6 bases; junction bases not matched to a gene: 5. The CDR3 has 13 amino acids. Germline values: CDR1 GTSNPN, CDR2 SVGIG (reference sequence).

This clonotype was found a few times. The V gene is TRBV7-9, the J gene TRBJ2-3; TRBD2 aligns across 9 bases. CDR3 length: 18 amino acids. Germline values: CDR1 SEHNR, CDR2 FQNEAQ (reference sequence). V was clipped by 0 bases and J by 1 base; unmatched bases: 8. The CDR3 coding sequence is TGTGCCAGCAGCTTAGCGGCGGGAGGGGTTCCTCGCACAGATACGCAGTATTTT. As protein: CASSLAAGGVPRTDTQYF.

A few counts support this clonotype. V gene TRBV4-3 combines with J gene TRBJ2-7; D is perhaps TRBD2 (5 bases). Germline loops: CDR1 LGHNA, CDR2 YSLEER. The CDR3 totals 18 residues. V lost 1 base to trimming and J lost 0 bases, with 19 bases between them. The CDR3 loop reads CASSQGSYEGESSYEQYF. The CDR3 DNA reads as TGCGCCAGCAGCCAAGGGTCGTACGAGGGAGAGAGCTCCTACGAGCAGTACTTC.

This clonotype appeared many times. This rearrangement joins TRBV18 to TRBJ2-6; D gene uncertain. Per germline, CDR1 KGHSH and CDR2 LQKENI. The germline V and J ends were trimmed by 3 bases and 1 base, with 7 bases remaining between them. The CDR3 extends over 15 amino acids. CDR3 in amino acids: CASSPARSGANVLTF. CDR3 DNA sequence: TGTGCCAGCTCACCCGCGCGGTCTGGGGCCAACGTCCTGACTTTC.

This clonotype was counted at least ten times. The chain employs TRBV29-1 and TRBJ2-3; tentative D call: TRBD2 (5 bases). Trimming took 0 bases from V and 3 from J, leaving 10 bases between them. CDR3 length: 14 amino acids. Per the germline V gene, CDR1 is SQVTM and CDR2 is ANQGSEA. The CDR3 bases are TGCAGCGTTGAAGACACCCGAGGGACAGATACGCAGTATTTT. Encoded protein: CSVEDTRGTDTQYF.

The chain has TRBV28 and TRBJ2-7; 8 bases are shared with TRBD1. The V segment lost 9 bases and the J segment 7 bases; nucleotides outside the gene matches: 11. The germline V gene encodes CDR1 MDHEN and CDR2 SYDVKM. The CDR3 sequence is 13 residues long. Here the CDR3 reads CASGGQALREQYF. The CDR3 DNA follows: TGTGCCAGTGGGGGACAGGCCTTACGAGAGCAGTACTTC.

This clonotype has at least ten counts. The chain employs TRBV20-1 and TRBJ1-6; TRBD1 is a possible D gene (6 bases). Between the trimmed V and J ends, which lost 6 bases and 10 bases, there was a span of 22 bases. Germline V gene sequence: CDR1 DFQATT, CDR2 SNEGSKA (reference sequence). The CDR3 covers 15 residues. Here the CDR3 DNA reads TGCAGTGCCTCCCGAGGGGGTAAGGGAGGATCACCCCTCCACTTT. Translating gives CSASRGGKGGSPLHF.

At least ten counts were recorded for this clonotype. V and J are TRBV11-2 and TRBJ2-3, with 7 bases identical to TRBD2. The V segment lost 5 bases and the J segment 4 bases; nucleotides outside the gene matches: 12. The germline CDR1 and CDR2 sequences are SGHAT and FQNNGV. This CDR3 contains 16 residues. The CDR3 region is CASSPLAWGGADTQYF. The CDR3 coding sequence is TGTGCCAGCAGCCCCCTGGCCTGGGGGGGGGCAGATACGCAGTATTTT.